Shown below are 5 T cell receptor beta chains from a single sample sequenced in a study of molecular identifiers for immune sequencing clone quantification. One entry per CDR3 protein, called by TCRdb with MiXCR from the PCR reads. The sample records about 500,000 distinct CDR3 sequences, about a fifth being singletons. The material sequenced was naive CD8+ T cells from blood, with Jurkat cell RNA spiked in. Subset of the sample: FACS-sorted CD8+CD4-CCR7+CD45RA+ naive T cells. Source of these receptors: a human donor in good health. Some libraries in this study had Jurkat cell RNA spiked in.

There are many counts of this clonotype. The chain has TRBV6-5 and TRBJ2-4; no definite D call. The V gene's germline CDR1 is MNHEY and CDR2 SVGAGI. The germline V and J ends were trimmed by 5 bases and 3 bases, with 8 bases remaining between them. The CDR3 loop spans 13 amino acids. CDR3 coding DNA: TGTGCCAGCAGTGAGATAGGCAAAAACATTCAGTACTTC. This sequence encodes CASSEIGKNIQYF.

This clonotype has only a few counts. The chain combines TRBV6-1 with TRBJ2-3; D tentatively reads TRBD1 or TRBD2 (5 bases each). Germline V lookup: CDR1 MNHNS, CDR2 SASEGT. The CDR3 loop spans 16 amino acids. V dropped 6 bases and J dropped 3 bases, with 19 bases sitting between them. CDR3 amino acids: CASRGVRGGGTDTQYF. The CDR3 nucleotides read TGTGCCAGCAGAGGCGTGAGGGGCGGAGGAACAGATACGCAGTATTTT.

In this sample, this clonotype turned up many times. V is TRBV9 and J is TRBJ1-1; D is unresolved. Trimming stripped 0 bases from V and 0 bases from J, with 9 bases between. The V gene's germline CDR1 is SGDLS and CDR2 YYNGEE. There are 15 residues in the CDR3. DNA of the CDR3: TGTGCCAGCAGCGTAGATCCTGAAATGAACACTGAAGCTTTCTTT. Amino acids: CASSVDPEMNTEAFF. Together with reference TRBV9 and TRBJ1-1, the CDR3 gives the full variable domain: DSGVTQTPKHLITATGQRVTLRCSPRSGDLSVYWYQQSLDQGLQFLIQYYNGEERAKGNILERFSAQQFPDLHSELNLSSLELGDSALYFCASSVDPEMNTEAFFGQGTRLTVV.

This clonotype has a handful of counts. This rearrangement joins TRBV2 to TRBJ2-7, with 7 positions matching TRBD1. Germline loops: CDR1 SNHLY, CDR2 FYNNEI. Unmatched junction bases numbered 9, after V lost 4 bases and J lost 3 bases. The CDR3 has 15 residues. This CDR3 is CASSVYRGIIYEQYF. CDR3 bases: TGTGCCAGCAGTGTTTACAGGGGCATTATCTACGAGCAGTACTTC.

The sample holds many counts of this clonotype. V and J are TRBV29-1 and TRBJ2-3; D perhaps matches TRBD2 (5 bases). V lost 7 bases to trimming and J lost 2 bases, with 10 bases between them. The CDR3 totals 12 residues. CDR1 is SQVTM and CDR2 is ANQGSEA in the germline V gene. The CDR3 sequence is CSALGSTDTQYF. In nucleotides, the CDR3 is TGCAGCGCACTAGGATCCACAGATACGCAGTATTTT.